This TCR beta chain was recorded in a study of tissue T cells after allogeneic stem cell transplantation. The CDR3 totals 14 residues. Germline V gives CDR1 SGHSA, CDR2 FRNQAP. J gave up 2 bases and V 5 bases, and 4 bases lay outside the gene matches. Study-wide results and caveats: Blood and spleen captured only part of the tissue TCR repertoire. Motif-based clustering found tissue-specific repertoire signatures shared across patients, though few clones were shared. Anatomically similar tissues had similar TCR repertoires within each patient.

Using immunoSEQ multiplex PCR, the repertoire was profiled, and TCRdb retains in-frame clones only, with some absent. The sample consists of roughly 3,900 clones, approximately 51% of them appearing once. In the case of this clone: What it binds is not known. All gene names here are mouse names. The read comes to an end 1 residue before the CDR3 does, leaving the germline J gene to fill in the end.

Time point denoted: mouse harvest day 14 after allogeneic transplant. Each mouse received 10^7 T-cell-depleted marrow cells plus 10^6 splenic CD5+ T cells by tail vein. Mice had MHC-mismatched B6 into BALB/c GVHD, sampled day 7 or 14. Sequencing was carried out using lymph node tissue. The receptor was isolated from a female BALB/c mouse given C57BL/6 T cells with graft-versus-host disease after an allogeneic hematopoietic cell transplant. The chain links TRBV16 to TRBJ2-7; TRBD1 agrees at 9 bases. CDR3 DNA, as far as it was read: TGTGCAAGCAGCCCGGGGACAGGGACCTATGAACAGTAC. It specifies CASSPGTGTYEQY. The full CDR3 sequence reads CASSPGTGTYEQYF.